Each of the 13 T cell receptor beta chains below was sequenced from the same sample in a study of patients and donors after allogeneic stem cell transplantation. TCRdb reprocessed the RT-PCR reads with MiXCR, giving one entry per CDR3 protein. The sample has about 150,000 distinct CDR3 sequences; nearly 25% are singletons. Sequenced material: blood, either unsorted or a sorted T cell fraction (not recorded which). These TCRs come from a human donor who was either an allogeneic HSCT recipient or a stem cell or donor lymphocyte infusion donor (not recorded which). It is not recorded whose cells these are; they may come from a transplant donor.

V is TRBV27 and J is TRBJ1-2; tentatively, D is TRBD1 (6 bases). Trimming took 6 bases from V and 8 from J, leaving 25 bases between them. The CDR3 extends over 16 amino acids. Germline V CDR1 and CDR2: MNHEY, SMNVEV (reference sequence). The CDR3 loop is CASRLRADSRIDGYTF. CDR3 nucleotides: TGTGCCAGCAGACTTAGAGCGGACAGTCGCATTGACGGCTACACCTTC.

The V and J genes are TRBV20-1 and TRBJ2-7; TRBD2 matches 7 bases. The ends lost 3 bases at V and 3 bases at J; junction bases unmatched: 14. The CDR3 totals 16 residues. CDR1 and CDR2 (germline): DFQATT, SNEGSKA (reference sequence). DNA of the CDR3: TGCAGTGCTAGTACCCTGGGGGGGATCACCCTCTACGAGCAGTACTTC. Translated, it gives CSASTLGGITLYEQYF.

The rearrangement uses TRBV30 and TRBJ1-5; D is unresolved. Germline V lookup: CDR1 GTSNPN, CDR2 SVGIG (reference sequence). CDR3 length: 11 amino acids. V lost 7 bases, J lost 7 bases, and 11 bases lay in between. CDR3 bases: TGTGCCTCCCCGGGTCACCAGCCCCAGCATTTT. Translation: CASPGHQPQHF.

This clonotype came up a few times. The V call is TRBV29-1, the J call TRBJ1-2; D is undetermined. This CDR3 region has 11 residues. From germline, CDR1 is SQVTM and CDR2 ANQGSEA. V gave up 7 bases and J gave up 1 base, with 7 bases separating them. The chain's CDR3 is CSGAFNYGYTF. In DNA, the CDR3 is TGCAGCGGGGCATTTAACTATGGCTACACCTTC.

This clonotype was observed a handful of times. This chain connects TRBV19 to TRBJ1-1; D gene unclear. The germline V gene has CDR1 LNHDA and CDR2 SQIVND (reference sequence). The CDR3 contains 12 residues. Trimming shortened V by 5 bases and J by 8 bases, and 12 bases separated the two germline ends. As DNA, the CDR3 is TGTGCCAGTAGTGCCGGAATGGCGGAAGCTTTCTTT. The encoded protein is CASSAGMAEAFF.

The V and J genes are TRBV12-3 or TRBV12-4 and TRBJ1-1; D not certain. The CDR3 totals 13 residues. Trimming left V 1 base short and J 10 bases short, with 13 bases between. In DNA, the CDR3 is TGTGCCAGCAGTTTAGGTGAGGGTCTGGGAGCTTTCTTT. As protein: CASSLGEGLGAFF.

This chain connects TRBV12-3 or TRBV12-4 to TRBJ2-3; D might be TRBD1 (6 bases). CDR3 length: 12 residues. V was clipped by 5 bases and J by 5 bases, with 8 bases between them. CDR3 sequence (DNA): TGTGCCAGCAGTAACAGGGAAGATACGCAGTATTTT. It specifies CASSNREDTQYF.

This clonotype has only a few counts. One end of the junction varies from germline; a read error may be responsible. The chain carries TRBV7-6 and TRBJ1-1; D is uncertain. Germline loops: CDR1 SGHVS, CDR2 FNYEAQ. The CDR3 is made up of 12 amino acids. The CDR3 region is CASSAVKTEAFF. DNA of the CDR3: TGTGCCAGCAGCGCTGTGAAGACTGAAGCTTTCTTT.

This clonotype has ten or more counts. The V gene is TRBV2, the J gene TRBJ2-2; TRBD1 or TRBD2 may be the D gene (7 bases each). Trimming stripped 8 bases from V and 7 bases from J, with 14 bases between. The CDR3 is 13 amino acids. From germline, CDR1 is SNHLY and CDR2 FYNNEI. CDR3 nucleotides: TGTGCCAGCCAGGGGGGGCTCCTCGGGGAGCTGTTTTTT. Protein sequence: CASQGGLLGELFF.

This clonotype has a handful of counts. This chain joins TRBV27 and TRBJ2-7; 10 positions match TRBD1. Per germline, CDR1 MNHEY and CDR2 SMNVEV (reference sequence). This CDR3 has 15 residues. After removal of 5 bases from V and 3 bases from J, the junction contained 7 bases not matched to a gene. Written as DNA, the CDR3 is TGTGCCAGCAGTAGCCGTGGGACAGGGGACTACGAGCAGTACTTC. As protein: CASSSRGTGDYEQYF.

In its sample, this clonotype was seen a few times. V and J are TRBV20-1 and TRBJ2-1; TRBD2 aligns across 14 bases. CDR1 DFQATT and CDR2 SNEGSKA come from the germline V gene (reference sequence). The CDR3 runs to 19 residues. V trimming: 0 bases; J trimming: 1 base; junction bases outside the gene matches: 8. CDR3 amino acids: CSARDHVGTSGSSYNEQFF. DNA for the CDR3: TGCAGTGCTAGAGATCATGTTGGGACTAGCGGGAGTTCCTACAATGAGCAGTTCTTC.

The chain is built from TRBV30 and TRBJ1-2, with a tentative D call TRBD1 (5 bases). V dropped 8 bases and J dropped 10 bases, with 20 bases sitting between them. CDR1 and CDR2 from the germline V gene are GTSNPN and SVGIG (reference sequence). This CDR3 is 12 amino acids long. The CDR3 region is CAVESKRGFYTF. In DNA form, the CDR3 reads TGTGCCGTGGAGTCGAAGCGGGGCTTCTACACCTTC.

This clonotype was recorded at least ten times. The rearrangement uses TRBV18 and TRBJ1-5; 10 positions agree with TRBD1. V trimming: 2 bases; J trimming: 6 bases; junction bases outside the gene matches: 13. This CDR3 has 18 amino acids. CDR1 and CDR2 from the germline V gene are KGHSH and LQKENI. CDR3 protein: CASSPGTGTGVRIQPQHF. CDR3 sequence (DNA): TGTGCCAGCTCACCAGGAACCGGGACAGGGGTACGCATTCAGCCCCAGCATTTT. The full variable domain, with the rest looked up from reference TRBV18 and TRBJ1-5, is NAGVMQNPRHLVRRRGQEARLRCSPMKGHSHVYWYRQLPEEGLKFMVYLQKENIIDESGMPKERFSAEFPKEGPSILRIQQVVRGDSAAYFCASSPGTGTGVRIQPQHFGDGTRLSIL.